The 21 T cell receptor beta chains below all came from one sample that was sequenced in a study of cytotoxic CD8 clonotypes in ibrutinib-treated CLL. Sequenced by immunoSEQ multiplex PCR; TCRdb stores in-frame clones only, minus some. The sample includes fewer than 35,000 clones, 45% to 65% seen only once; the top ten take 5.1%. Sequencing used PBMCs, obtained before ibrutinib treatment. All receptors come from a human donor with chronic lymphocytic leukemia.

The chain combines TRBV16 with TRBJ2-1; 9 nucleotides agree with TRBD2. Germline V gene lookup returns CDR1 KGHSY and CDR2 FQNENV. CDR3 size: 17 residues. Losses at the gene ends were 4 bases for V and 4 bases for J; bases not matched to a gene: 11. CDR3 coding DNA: TGTGCCAGCAGCCCGCAGCCCGGGACTAGCCCTTACAATGAGCAGTTCTTC. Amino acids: CASSPQPGTSPYNEQFF. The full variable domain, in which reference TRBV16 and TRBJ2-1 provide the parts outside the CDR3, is GEEVAQTPKHLVRGEGQKAKLYCAPIKGHSYVFWYQQVLKNEFKFLISFQNENVFDETGMPKERFSAKCLPNSPCSLEIQATKLEDSAVYFCASSPQPGTSPYNEQFFGPGTRLTVL.

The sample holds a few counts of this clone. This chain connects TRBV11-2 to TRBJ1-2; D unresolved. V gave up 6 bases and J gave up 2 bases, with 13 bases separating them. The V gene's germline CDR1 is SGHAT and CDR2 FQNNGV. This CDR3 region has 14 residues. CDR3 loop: CASRSPGVNYGYTF. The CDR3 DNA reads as TGTGCCAGCAGAAGTCCCGGGGTAAACTATGGCTACACCTTC.

CDR3 bases: TGTGCCAGCAGCTTAACGCTTCTAATGGGCTCCGAGCAGTACTTC. Translating it yields CASSLTLLMGSEQYF. The chain carries TRBV7-3 and TRBJ2-7; D gene ambiguous. V was trimmed by 0 bases and J by 6 bases, leaving 15 bases between them. Germline loops: CDR1 SGHTA, CDR2 FQGTGA. CDR3 length equals 15 residues. The complete variable domain, with remaining parts taken from reference TRBV7-3 and TRBJ2-7, reads GAGVSQTPSNKVTEKGKYVELRCDPISGHTALYWYRQSLGQGPEFLIYFQGTGAADDSGLPNDRFFAVRPEGSVSTLKIQRTERGDSAVYLCASSLTLLMGSEQYFGPGTRLTVT.

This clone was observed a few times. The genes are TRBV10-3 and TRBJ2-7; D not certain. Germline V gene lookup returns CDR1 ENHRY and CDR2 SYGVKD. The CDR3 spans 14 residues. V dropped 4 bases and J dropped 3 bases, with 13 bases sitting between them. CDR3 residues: CAISAQKNFYEQYF. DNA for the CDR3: TGTGCCATCAGTGCTCAAAAGAACTTCTACGAGCAGTACTTC.

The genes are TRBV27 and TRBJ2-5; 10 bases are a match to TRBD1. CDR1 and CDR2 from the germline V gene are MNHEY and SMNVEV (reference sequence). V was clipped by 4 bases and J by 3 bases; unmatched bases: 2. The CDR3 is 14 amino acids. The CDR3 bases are TGTGCCAGCAGTTCGGACAGGGGGGAAGAGACCCAGTACTTC. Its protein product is CASSSDRGEETQYF.

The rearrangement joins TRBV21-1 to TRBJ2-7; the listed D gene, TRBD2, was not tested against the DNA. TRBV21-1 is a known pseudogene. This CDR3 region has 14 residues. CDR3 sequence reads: CASSTGPRRYEQYF. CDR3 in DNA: TGTGCCAGCAGCACCGGGCCCCGGAGGTACGAGCAGTACTTC.

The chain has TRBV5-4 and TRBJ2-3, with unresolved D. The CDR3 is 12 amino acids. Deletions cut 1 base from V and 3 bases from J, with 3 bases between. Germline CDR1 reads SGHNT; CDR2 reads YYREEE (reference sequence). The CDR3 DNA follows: TGTGCCAGCAGCTTGCTGACAGATACGCAGTATTTT. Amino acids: CASSLLTDTQYF.

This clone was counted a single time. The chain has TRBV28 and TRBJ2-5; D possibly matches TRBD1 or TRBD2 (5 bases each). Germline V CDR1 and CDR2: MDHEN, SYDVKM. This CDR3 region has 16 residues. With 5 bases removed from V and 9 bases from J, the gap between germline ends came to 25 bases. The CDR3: CASSTWGDRPFGAQYF. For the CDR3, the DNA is TGTGCCAGCAGTACTTGGGGCGATCGCCCCTTCGGGGCCCAGTACTTC.

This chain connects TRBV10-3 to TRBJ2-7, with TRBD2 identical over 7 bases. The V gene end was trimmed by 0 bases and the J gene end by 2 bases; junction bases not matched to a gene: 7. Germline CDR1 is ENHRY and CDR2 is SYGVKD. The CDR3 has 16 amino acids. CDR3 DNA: TGTGCCATCAGTGAGTCGACCCAGCGGGACCCCTACGAGCAGTACTTC. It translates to CAISESTQRDPYEQYF.

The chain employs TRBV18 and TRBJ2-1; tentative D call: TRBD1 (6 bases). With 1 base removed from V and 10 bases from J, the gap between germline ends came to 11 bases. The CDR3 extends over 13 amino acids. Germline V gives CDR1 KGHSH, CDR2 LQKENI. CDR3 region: CASSPLIDREQFF. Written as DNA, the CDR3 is TGTGCCAGCTCACCACTTATAGACAGGGAGCAGTTCTTC.

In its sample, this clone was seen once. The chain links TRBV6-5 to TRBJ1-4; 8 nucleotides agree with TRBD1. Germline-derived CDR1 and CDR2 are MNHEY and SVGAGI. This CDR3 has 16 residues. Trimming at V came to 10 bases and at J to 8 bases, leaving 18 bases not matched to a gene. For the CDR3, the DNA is TGTGCCACCACTTCCTCATTCGGACAGGGTTACGAAAAACTGTTTTTT. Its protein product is CATTSSFGQGYEKLFF.

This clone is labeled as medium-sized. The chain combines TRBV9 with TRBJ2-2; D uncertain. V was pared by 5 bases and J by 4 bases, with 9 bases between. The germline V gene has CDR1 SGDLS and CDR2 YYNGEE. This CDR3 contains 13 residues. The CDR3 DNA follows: TGTGCCAGCAGTCTCGACCTCACCGGGGAGCTGTTTTTT. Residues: CASSLDLTGELFF.

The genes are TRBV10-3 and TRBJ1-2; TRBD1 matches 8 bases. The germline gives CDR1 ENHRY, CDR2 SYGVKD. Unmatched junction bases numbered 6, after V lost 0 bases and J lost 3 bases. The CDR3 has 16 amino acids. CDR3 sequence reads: CAISESSAGGYYGYTF. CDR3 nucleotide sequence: TGTGCCATCAGTGAGTCTTCGGCAGGGGGCTACTATGGCTACACCTTC.

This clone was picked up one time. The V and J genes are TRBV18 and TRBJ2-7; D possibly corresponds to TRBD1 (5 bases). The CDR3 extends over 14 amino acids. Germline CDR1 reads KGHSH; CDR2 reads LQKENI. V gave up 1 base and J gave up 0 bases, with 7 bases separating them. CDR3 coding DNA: TGTGCCAGCTCACCACGGGGCTCCTCCTACGAGCAGTACTTC. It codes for CASSPRGSSYEQYF.

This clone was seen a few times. The CDR3 nucleotides are TGTGCCAGCAGCGCCGACAATGAGCAGTTCTTC. The encoded protein is CASSADNEQFF. The chain employs TRBV9 and TRBJ2-1; D not resolved. The CDR3 consists of 11 residues. Germline V gives CDR1 SGDLS, CDR2 YYNGEE. The V gene lost 3 bases and the J gene lost 5 bases, with 3 bases spanning the gap.

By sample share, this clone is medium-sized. CDR3 nucleotides: TGTGCCAGCAGCCGTAGGGGGGCGACTGGGGCCAACGTCCTGACTTTC. The encoded protein is CASSRRGATGANVLTF. This sequence joins TRBV14 and TRBJ2-6; D tentatively reads TRBD1 or TRBD2 (6 bases each). Germline V gene sequence: CDR1 SGHDN, CDR2 FVKESK. The germline V and J ends were trimmed by 4 bases and 2 bases, with 12 bases remaining between them. CDR3 length equals 16 residues.

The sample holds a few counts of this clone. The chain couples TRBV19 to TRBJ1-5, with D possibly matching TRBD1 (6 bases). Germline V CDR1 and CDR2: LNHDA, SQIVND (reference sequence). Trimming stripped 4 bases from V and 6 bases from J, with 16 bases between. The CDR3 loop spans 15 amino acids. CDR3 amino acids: CASSRDMVGGQPQHF. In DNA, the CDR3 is TGTGCCAGTAGTAGGGACATGGTTGGTGGTCAGCCCCAGCATTTT.

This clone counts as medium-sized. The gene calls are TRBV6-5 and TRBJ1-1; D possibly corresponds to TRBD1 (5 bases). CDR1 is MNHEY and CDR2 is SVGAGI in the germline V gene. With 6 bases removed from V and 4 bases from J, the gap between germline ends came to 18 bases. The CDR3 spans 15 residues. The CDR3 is CASRRESFGATEAFF. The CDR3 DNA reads TGTGCCAGCAGGCGGGAGTCCTTTGGGGCCACTGAAGCTTTCTTT.

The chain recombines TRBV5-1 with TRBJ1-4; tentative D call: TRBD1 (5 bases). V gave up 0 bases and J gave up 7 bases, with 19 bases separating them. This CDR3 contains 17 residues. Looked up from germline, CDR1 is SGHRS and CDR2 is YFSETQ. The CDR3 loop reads CASSLGAGIGASEKLFF. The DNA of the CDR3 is TGCGCCAGCAGCTTGGGGGCAGGGATTGGAGCTAGTGAAAAACTGTTTTTT.

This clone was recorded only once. CDR3: CASSQQGAGANVLTF. The CDR3 DNA reads TGCGCCAGCAGCCAGCAGGGGGCTGGGGCCAACGTCCTGACTTTC. V and J are TRBV4-1 and TRBJ2-6; the match to TRBD1 covers 7 bases. The germline CDR1 and CDR2 sequences are MGHRA and YSYEKL. With 3 bases clipped from V and 2 bases from J, the junction kept 1 base outside the gene matches. The CDR3 runs 15 residues.

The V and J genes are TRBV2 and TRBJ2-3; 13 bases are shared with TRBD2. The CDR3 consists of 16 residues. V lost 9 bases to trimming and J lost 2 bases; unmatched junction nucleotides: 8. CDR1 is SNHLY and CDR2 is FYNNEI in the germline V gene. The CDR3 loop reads CARGLAGAPSTDTQYF. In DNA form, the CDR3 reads TGTGCCAGAGGACTAGCGGGGGCTCCGTCCACAGATACGCAGTATTTT.